The 5 T cell receptor beta chains given below trace back to one sample, sequenced in a study of Ad26.COV2.S vaccination and SARS-CoV-2 variants. Repertoires were generated with immunoSEQ multiplex PCR, while TCRdb's copy carries only in-frame clones and drops some. The top ten clones hold less than 4% of a sample with hundreds of thousands of clones, 70% to 90% of them seen once. Documented treatment: roughly 19 received Ad26.COV2.S at low or high dose, single or two shots; about 5 received placebo; per-sample allocation not given. Each sample was drawn 63 days after the first injection (of vaccine or placebo). This material consisted of peripheral blood, taken in a trial of Ad26.COV2.S vaccine versus placebo. These receptors were collected from a person aged 18 to 65 who received the Ad26.COV2.S COVID-19 vaccine or a placebo.

This clone turned up a few times. The V and J genes are TRBV2 and TRBJ2-1; the match to TRBD2 covers 9 bases. Losses at the gene ends were 6 bases for V and 8 bases for J; bases not matched to a gene: 14. CDR1 and CDR2 (germline): SNHLY, FYNNEI. This CDR3 contains 16 residues. As DNA, the CDR3 is TGTGCCAGCAGGGCCCTTCCTAGCGGGATGGCGGATGAGCAGTTCTTC. Amino acid sequence: CASRALPSGMADEQFF.

This clone was detected once. CDR3 loop: CASSISPVEGGYGYTF. The CDR3 DNA reads TGTGCCAGTAGTATTTCCCCGGTTGAGGGGGGGTATGGCTACACCTTC. The chain uses TRBV19 and TRBJ1-2; a possible D gene is TRBD1 (6 bases). Trimming took 3 bases from V and 5 from J, leaving 19 bases between them. In germline, CDR1 is LNHDA, CDR2 SQIVND (reference sequence). This CDR3 region has 16 residues.

The J gene is TRBJ1-2, the V gene TRBV5-5, with TRBD1 matching over 8 bases. V was clipped by 5 bases and J by 2 bases; unmatched bases: 2. Germline V CDR1 and CDR2: SGHKS, YYEKEE (reference sequence). The CDR3 covers 13 residues. This chain's CDR3 is CASSYRGNYGYTF. Written as DNA, the CDR3 is TGTGCCAGCAGTTACAGGGGGAACTATGGCTACACCTTC. The full variable domain, with the rest looked up from reference TRBV5-5 and TRBJ1-2, is DAGVTQSPTHLIKTRGQQVTLRCSPISGHKSVSWYQQVLGQGPQFIFQYYEKEERGRGNFPDRFSARQFPNYSSELNVNALLLGDSALYLCASSYRGNYGYTFGSGTRLTVV.

This clone has a count of ten or more. The chain is built from TRBV6-6 and TRBJ2-1; possible D gene TRBD2, 6 bases. Germline CDR1 reads MNHNY; CDR2 reads SVGAGI (reference sequence). Trimming removed 2 bases from V and 7 bases from J, with 18 bases in between. This CDR3 contains 16 residues. CDR3 amino acids: CASSYHPEGIRNEQFF. The CDR3 DNA is TGTGCCAGCAGTTACCACCCGGAGGGAATACGGAATGAGCAGTTCTTC.

CDR3 sequence reads: CASSPERGGQPQHF. The CDR3 bases are TGTGCCAGCAGCCCAGAAAGAGGGGGGCAGCCCCAGCATTTT. The rearrangement links TRBV7-2 to TRBJ1-5; tentatively, D is TRBD1 (6 bases). The ends were cut back, 5 bases at V and 7 bases at J, with 15 bases in the middle. The CDR3 contains 14 residues. The V gene's germline CDR1 is SGHTA and CDR2 FQGNSA.